A single sample gave rise to the 10 T cell receptor delta chains below, sequenced in a study of gamma-delta T cells after stem cell transplantation. TCRdb repeated clone calling on the RT-PCR reads with CATT. The top ten hold 20% to 25% of the sample, which has approximately 1,500 delta-chain clones, roughly 5.2% seen once. Sequencing was done on a sample of gamma-delta T cells. These TCRs come from a human donor. It is not recorded whose cells these are; they may come from a transplant donor.

On this clone itself: Translating this DNA gives a protein that differs at residue 17 from the TCRdb one, which belongs to a much larger clone; a read error is likely, and the protein shown is this translation. V usage is TRDV2 and J usage is TRDJ1, with 8 bases matching TRDD3. The CDR3 has 18 amino acids. Germline assignment: CDR1 GEAIGNYY and CDR2 EKD. The CDR3 sequence is CACDPVLGVEEYTDKLTF. For the CDR3, the DNA is TGTGCCTGTGACCCGGTACTGGGGGTGGAGGAATACACCGATAAACTCACCTTT.

Remarks on this clone: This likely reflects a read error, since a far larger clone is one base away. V usage is TRDV2 and J usage is TRDJ1; a possible D gene is TRDD3 (8 bases). Trimming removed 0 bases at V and 3 bases at J, with 31 bases between. Germline assignment: CDR1 GEAIGNYY and CDR2 EKD. The CDR3 consists of 21 residues. The CDR3 region has the DNA TGTGCCTGTGACACCGGCCTTCCTCGCGGGGATACCGTAAAGTACGCCGATAAACTCATCTTT. It is translated as CACDTGLPRGDTVKYADKLIF.

About this clone itself: This likely traces to a read error, being one base from a far larger clone. Other nucleotide sequences from this sample produce the same CDR3. The chain couples TRDV2 to TRDJ1; D is ambiguous. CDR3 length equals 16 residues. With 3 bases removed from V and 1 base from J, the gap between germline ends came to 17 bases. Looked up from germline, CDR1 is GEAIGNYY and CDR2 is EKD. CDR3: CACDRLPRGSTDKLIF. In nucleotides, the CDR3 is TGTGCCTGTGACCGTCTACCTCGTGGTTCCACCGATAAACTCATCTTT.

As for this clone: A much larger clone is a single base away; this may be a read error. This sample also contains other DNA sequences that code for the same CDR3. The chain uses TRAV29/DV5 and TRDJ1, with TRDD3 matching 13 bases. Germline values: CDR1 NSMFDY, CDR2 ISSIKDK. The CDR3 length is 21 residues. The CDR3 region has the DNA TGCGCAGCAAGCGGAGGAAAACTTCGTACTGGGGGATACGCGTACACCGATAAACTCATCTTT. It specifies CAASGGKLRTGGYAYTDKLIF.

A word on this clone: A far larger clone lies a single base away; this is likely a read error. The rearrangement uses TRDV2 and TRDJ1; 11 positions agree with TRDD3. The CDR3 covers 17 residues. Germline values: CDR1 GEAIGNYY, CDR2 EKD. The CDR3 loop reads CACDTWYWGITSDKPIF. The CDR3 DNA reads as TGTGCCTGTGACACGTGGTACTGGGGGATAACGTCTGATAAACCCATCTTT.

Details on this clone: A much more abundant neighbour one base away suggests this may be a read error. J is TRDJ1 and V is TRDV1; 8 nucleotides line up with TRDD3. CDR3 length: 22 residues. Germline assignment: CDR1 TSWWSYY and CDR2 QGS. CDR3 DNA sequence: TGTGCTCTTGGGGAAAGTGGCTTGCTCCTGTGGTGGGGGATCAAAAACACCGATAAACCCATCTTT. The encoded protein is CALGESGLLLWWGIKNTDKPIF.

The table lists this clone with a few counts. A much larger clonotype is one base distant, so this may be a read error. Other DNA sequences in this specimen translate into the identical CDR3. The chain's CDR3 is CALGEPSPRLVWGAPLYTDKLIF. DNA of the CDR3: TGTGCTCTTGGGGAGCCGTCTCCACGACTGGTCTGGGGGGCCCCACTTTACACCGATAAACTCATCTTT. This sequence joins TRDV1 and TRDJ1; TRDD3 matches at 7 bases. V lost 3 bases and J lost 0; bases outside the gene matches: 28. Germline V gene sequence: CDR1 TSWWSYY, CDR2 QGS. This CDR3 comprises 23 residues.

This clone has just a few counts. A much larger clone lies a single base off, so this may be a read error. The same CDR3 arises from other DNA sequences in this sample as well. J is TRDJ1 and V is TRDV1; TRDD3 might be the D (6 bases). This CDR3 comprises 21 residues. Germline V gene sequence: CDR1 TSWWSYY, CDR2 QGS. The V end was cut by 0 bases, the J end by 0 bases, with 26 bases between. CDR3 in amino acids: CALGELPSIRDNWAYTDKLIF. The CDR3 DNA follows: TGTGCTCTTGGGGAACTCCCCTCCATAAGGGATAATTGGGCGTACACCGATAAACTCATCTTT.

As regards this clone: This DNA translates differently at residue 18 from the TCRdb protein, which is that of a much larger clone; a read error is likely, and the protein shown is the DNA's own translation. The rearrangement uses TRDV1 and TRDJ1, with 10 bases that match TRDD3. CDR1 TSWWSYY and CDR2 QGS come from the germline V gene. The CDR3 is 19 amino acids. This chain's CDR3 is CALGEMGRLGDPYTDKLTF. The CDR3 coding sequence is TGTGCTCTTGGGGAAATGGGAAGACTGGGGGATCCGTACACCGATAAACTCACCTTT.

By proportion, this clone is large. The same CDR3 arises from other DNA sequences in this sample as well. The chain links TRDV1 to TRDJ1; D is uncertain. Germline V gene sequence: CDR1 TSWWSYY, CDR2 QGS. Trimming left V 3 bases short and J 3 bases short, with 14 bases between. The CDR3 sequence is 15 residues long. CDR3 loop: CALGESPGFPDKLIF. In DNA form, the CDR3 reads TGTGCTCTTGGGGAGAGTCCGGGGTTCCCCGATAAACTCATCTTT.